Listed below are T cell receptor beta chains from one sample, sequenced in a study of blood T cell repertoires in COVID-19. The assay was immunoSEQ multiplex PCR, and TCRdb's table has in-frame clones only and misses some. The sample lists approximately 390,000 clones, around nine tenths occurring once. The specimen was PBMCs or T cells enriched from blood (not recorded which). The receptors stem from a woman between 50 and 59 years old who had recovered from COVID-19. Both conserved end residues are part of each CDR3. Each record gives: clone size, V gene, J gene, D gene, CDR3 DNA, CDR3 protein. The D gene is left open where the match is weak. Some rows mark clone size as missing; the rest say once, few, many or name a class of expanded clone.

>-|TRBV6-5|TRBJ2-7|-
TGTGCCAGCAGTTTACAGAAAACCTACGAGCAGTACTTC
CASSLQKTYEQYF
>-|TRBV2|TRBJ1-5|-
TGTGCCAGCAGGACCGGGGAAAATCAGCCCCAGCATTTT
CASRTGENQPQHF
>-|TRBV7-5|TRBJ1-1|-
TGTGCCAGAAGCCTTCGGACAGGAAACACTGAAGCTTTCTTT
CARSLRTGNTEAFF
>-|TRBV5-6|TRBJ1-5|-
TGTGCCAGCAGCTTCTACGGGAATCAGCCCCAGCATTTT
CASSFYGNQPQHF
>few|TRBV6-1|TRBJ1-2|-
TGTGCCAGCAGTGACCCCGGCAGGGGTGGCTACACCTTC
CASSDPGRGGYTF
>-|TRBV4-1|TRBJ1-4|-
TGCGCCAGCAGCCAAGGTTTACAGGCATATAATGAAAAACTGTTTTTT
CASSQGLQAYNEKLFF
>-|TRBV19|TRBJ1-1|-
TGTGCCAGTAGTATTACGGGGAACACTGAAGCTTTCTTT
CASSITGNTEAFF
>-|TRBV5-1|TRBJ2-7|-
TGCGCCAGCAGCTTATCGTGGGTTGACGGGTCGTCCGAGCAGTACTTC
CASSLSWVDGSSEQYF
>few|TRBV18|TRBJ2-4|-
TGTGCCAGCTCACCACTCCCTGGCAACATTCAGTACTTC
CASSPLPGNIQYF
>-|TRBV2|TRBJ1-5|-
TGTGCCAGCAGTCTATATAGCAATCAGCCCCAGCATTTT
CASSLYSNQPQHF
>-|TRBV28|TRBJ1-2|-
TGTGCCAGCGGCCCACAACCCGGGGGAGTATTTGGTGGCTACACCTTC
CASGPQPGGVFGGYTF
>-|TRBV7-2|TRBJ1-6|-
TGTGCCAGCAGCACCTGGGGAGCGAGTGCGTCACCCCTCCACTTT
CASSTWGASASPLHF
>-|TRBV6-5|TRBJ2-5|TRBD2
TGTGCCAGCAGACTGGAAAGGACTAGCGCCGGGACCCAGTACTTC
CASRLERTSAGTQYF
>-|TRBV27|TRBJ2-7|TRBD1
TGTGCCAGCAGTCTGTCCCGGGACAGGGAGAGCGAGCAGTACTTC
CASSLSRDRESEQYF
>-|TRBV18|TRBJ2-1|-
TGTGCCAGCTCACCTACAGAGCTCTCCTACAATGAGCAGTTCTTC
CASSPTELSYNEQFF
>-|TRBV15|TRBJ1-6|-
TGTGCCACCACCTTAACGCGCGGGGATTCACCCCTCCACTTT
CATTLTRGDSPLHF
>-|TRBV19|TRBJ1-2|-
TGTGCCAGTAGTATGGGCATCTCTAACTATGGCTACACCTTC
CASSMGISNYGYTF